What follows is one T cell receptor (beta chain) and its context. Primed by a sample-barcoded 5' primer and a J-beta primer mix, a second PCR proceeded for 7 to 11 cycles. Via MiXCR, TCRdb re-called the 5' RACE reads, giving one row per CDR3 protein. Of about 640,000 distinct CDR3 sequences detected, approximately 40% appear once; the ten largest clones hold about 32%. With 7 bases clipped from V and 8 bases from J, the junction kept 4 bases outside the gene matches. This CDR3 has 11 residues. CDR1 is MNHEY and CDR2 is SVGAGI in the germline V gene. These data belong to a study of blood T cells in healthy people across ages.

The TCR sequence derives from an elderly man in good health. The sequencing sample was made of blood. The chain links TRBV6-5 to TRBJ1-1, with 7 bases lining up with TRBD1. In nucleotides, the CDR3 is TGTGCCAGCAACCGGGGACAGGAAGCTTTCTTT. This sequence encodes CASNRGQEAFF.